Presented here are 5 T cell receptor beta chains from one specimen sequenced in a study of cytomegalovirus exposure and HLA in healthy donors (dated by TCRdb to the late 2010s). Receptors were amplified or captured by the immunoSEQ multiplex PCR assay. A mixture of 60 forward primers for TCR Vbeta segments and 13 reverse primers for TCR Jbeta segments was used in the multiplex PCR. This immuneACCESS table, as held by TCRdb, lists in-frame sequences with V and J called but not all clones. Of the missing ones, under half trace to an unresolved V gene in checked studies; the others have no known cause. In all, the sample holds 270,000 or so clones, and about nine tenths of those were seen once. The ten largest clones represent approximately 1.5% of the sample. The sequencing sample was made of PBMCs. The receptors originated from a girl aged 2-9 years in good health and CMV-seronegative.

The chain links TRBV5-1 to TRBJ2-5, with D maybe TRBD1 (6 bases). The CDR3 runs to 14 residues. The germline CDR1 and CDR2 sequences are SGHRS and YFSETQ. Trimming shortened V by 0 bases and J by 11 bases, and 17 bases separated the two germline ends. The CDR3 spells CASSLAGQRTEQYF. CDR3 DNA sequence: TGCGCCAGCAGCTTGGCAGGACAGAGAACAGAGCAGTACTTC.

This chain links TRBV9 with TRBJ2-1; TRBD2 aligns across 11 bases. J was trimmed by 6 bases and V by 4 bases; bases with no gene match: 3. This CDR3 is 14 amino acids long. Germline CDR1 is SGDLS and CDR2 is YYNGEE. The CDR3 reads CASSTSGGANEQFF. The CDR3 bases are TGTGCCAGCAGCACTAGCGGGGGAGCCAATGAGCAGTTCTTC.

This clone occurred a few times. The chain combines TRBV30 with TRBJ1-4; 7 bases line up with TRBD1. This CDR3 is 12 amino acids long. The germline gives CDR1 GTSNPN, CDR2 SVGIG (reference sequence). V lost 3 bases and J lost 8; bases outside the gene matches: 3. The CDR3 loop is CAWRQGDEKLFF. The DNA for the CDR3 is TGTGCCTGGAGGCAGGGGGACGAAAAACTGTTTTTT.

The chain uses TRBV6-1 and TRBJ1-6; D remains unclear. The V gene's germline CDR1 is MNHNS and CDR2 SASEGT. V lost 4 bases and J 13 bases, leaving 8 bases between the germline ends. The CDR3 length is 11 residues. CDR3 coding DNA: TGTGCCAGCAGTGCCCTCCCGCCCCTCCACTTT. This translates into CASSALPPLHF.

In its sample, this clone was seen a few times. The CDR3 is CSVGVSGGREKLFF. The CDR3 region has the DNA TGCAGCGTAGGGGTTTCCGGGGGGCGCGAAAAACTGTTTTTT. This sequence joins TRBV29-1 and TRBJ1-4, with D possibly being TRBD1 (6 bases). V lost 6 bases and J 8 bases, leaving 19 bases between the germline ends. Looked up from germline, CDR1 is SQVTM and CDR2 is ANQGSEA. CDR3 size: 14 residues.